The 22 T cell receptor beta chains presented below share a single source sample, sequenced in a study of T cell responses to AZD1222 COVID-19 vaccine. Produced via immunoSEQ multiplex PCR; TCRdb's table is partial and in-frame only. The data contain 200,000 or so clones, 70% to 90% of them singletons. The specimen comprised peripheral blood, sampled on day 0 of AZD1222 vaccination. Source of these receptors: an adult in good health.

The chain couples TRBV19 to TRBJ1-2; maybe TRBD1 (6 bases). CDR3 length: 15 amino acids. Germline V gives CDR1 LNHDA, CDR2 SQIVND (reference sequence). Trimming cost V 10 bases and J 2 bases, with 20 bases left between them. CDR3 region: CATNLDEGTNYGYTF. CDR3 in DNA: TGTGCCACCAACCTGGATGAGGGGACAAACTATGGCTACACCTTC. Filled out from reference TRBV19 and TRBJ1-2, the complete variable domain reads DGGITQSPKYLFRKEGQNVTLSCEQNLNHDAMYWYRQDPGQGLRLIYYSQIVNDFQKGDIAEGYSVSREKKESFPLTVTSAQKNPTAFYLCATNLDEGTNYGYTFGSGTRLTVV.

V and J are TRBV29-1 and TRBJ2-5; the D call may be TRBD1 or TRBD2 (5 bases each). The ends were cut back, 6 bases at V and 4 bases at J, with 21 bases in the middle. The CDR3 is 15 amino acids. The germline CDR1 and CDR2 sequences are SQVTM and ANQGSEA. CDR3 nucleotides: TGCAGCGTCACCTCCGGGACCGAAAGGGGAGAGACCCAGTACTTC. This translates into CSVTSGTERGETQYF. The whole variable domain, filled in from reference TRBV29-1 and TRBJ2-5, reads SAVISQKPSRDICQRGTSLTIQCQVDSQVTMMFWYRQQPGQSLTLIATANQGSEATYESGFVIDKFPISRPNLTFSTLTVSNMSPEDSSIYLCSVTSGTERGETQYFGPGTRLLVL.

The rearrangement links TRBV19 to TRBJ2-7; D possibly corresponds to TRBD1 (5 bases). The CDR3 spans 13 residues. Germline loops: CDR1 LNHDA, CDR2 SQIVND (reference sequence). The ends were cut back, 3 bases at V and 4 bases at J, with 10 bases in the middle. The CDR3 loop reads CASSIGRDYEQYF. Written as DNA, the CDR3 is TGTGCCAGTAGTATTGGCAGGGATTACGAGCAGTACTTC.

V usage is TRBV7-9 and J usage is TRBJ2-2; 8 nucleotides match TRBD1. With 9 bases clipped from V and 7 bases from J, the junction kept 10 bases outside the gene matches. The V gene's germline CDR1 is SEHNR and CDR2 FQNEAQ (reference sequence). This CDR3 contains 14 residues. The CDR3 coding sequence is TGTGCCAGTGAAAAACAGGGGGGAGTCGGGGAGCTGTTTTTT. Its translation: CASEKQGGVGELFF.

This chain links TRBV19 with TRBJ1-2; TRBD1 might be the D (5 bases). V lost 6 bases and J 8 bases, leaving 19 bases between the germline ends. The CDR3 runs 14 residues. CDR1 is LNHDA, CDR2 SQIVND, per germline (reference sequence). The CDR3 bases are TGTGCCAGTAGCCAACAGGACACCGAGAGGGGCTACACCTTC. Its translation is CASSQQDTERGYTF.

V is TRBV2 and J is TRBJ2-2; D remains unclear. CDR1 is SNHLY, CDR2 FYNNEI, per germline. The CDR3 has 13 residues. V lost 6 bases and J 5 bases, leaving 10 bases between the germline ends. This CDR3 is CASSKGLTGELFF. The CDR3, as DNA: TGTGCCAGCAGCAAAGGCCTAACCGGGGAGCTGTTTTTT.

This clone has just one count. The chain recombines TRBV19 with TRBJ1-1; D gene ambiguous. The CDR3 is 16 residues long. Per germline, CDR1 LNHDA and CDR2 SQIVND (reference sequence). V was clipped by 10 bases and J by 0 bases, with 21 bases between them. The CDR3 nucleotides read TGTGCCACCTCCGGACGGCGGACGATCATGAACACTGAAGCTTTCTTT. Residues: CATSGRRTIMNTEAFF.

The chain couples TRBV11-2 to TRBJ2-7; D uncertain. V lost 1 base and J 0 bases, leaving 10 bases between the germline ends. Germline V lookup: CDR1 SGHAT, CDR2 FQNNGV. CDR3 length: 15 residues. The CDR3 spells CASSLVLKSSYEQYF. The CDR3 bases are TGTGCCAGCAGCTTAGTTTTAAAGAGCTCCTACGAGCAGTACTTC. The complete variable domain, with remaining parts taken from reference TRBV11-2 and TRBJ2-7, reads EAGVAQSPRYKIIEKRQSVAFWCNPISGHATLYWYQQILGQGPKLLIQFQNNGVVDDSQLPKDRFSAERLKGVDSTLKIQPAKLEDSAVYLCASSLVLKSSYEQYFGPGTRLTVT.

CDR3 sequence (DNA): TGTGCCAGCACTTTTGGGGGGGAGCTGTTTTTT. Residues: CASTFGGELFF. The chain employs TRBV6-5 and TRBJ2-2; D is undetermined. V was shortened by 7 bases and J by 8 bases, with 8 bases between the two germline ends. Germline V gene sequence: CDR1 MNHEY, CDR2 SVGAGI. The CDR3 contains 11 residues.

This clone was counted a few times. V is TRBV3-1 (or the pseudogene TRBV3-2) and J is TRBJ2-7; D gene unclear. This CDR3 has 11 amino acids. Germline-derived CDR1 and CDR2 are LGHDT and YNNKEL (reference sequence). Trimming took 4 bases from V and 3 from J, leaving 4 bases between them. The CDR3 loop is CASSRRYEQYF. Written as DNA, the CDR3 is TGTGCCAGCAGCCGCCGCTACGAGCAGTACTTC.

The chain carries TRBV7-2 and TRBJ1-2, with a tentative D call TRBD1 (6 bases). CDR1 SGHTA and CDR2 FQGNSA come from the germline V gene. The V end lost 5 bases, the J end lost 2 bases, and 9 bases lay between the germline ends. The CDR3 extends over 13 amino acids. The CDR3 region is CASSRDRNYGYTF. DNA of the CDR3: TGTGCCAGCAGCCGAGACAGGAACTATGGCTACACCTTC. The whole variable domain, remainder taken from reference TRBV7-2 and TRBJ1-2, is GAGVSQSPSNKVTEKGKDVELRCDPISGHTALYWYRQSLGQGLEFLIYFQGNSAPDKSGLPSDRFSAERTGGSVSTLTIQRTQQEDSAVYLCASSRDRNYGYTFGSGTRLTVV.

CDR3 residues: CASRTQGTDTQYF. As DNA, the CDR3 is TGTGCCAGCAGGACCCAGGGCACAGATACGCAGTATTTT. V is TRBV28 and J is TRBJ2-3; D is undetermined. CDR1 is MDHEN, CDR2 SYDVKM, per germline. The V end was cut by 6 bases, the J end by 1 base, with 8 bases between. This CDR3 spans 13 amino acids.

This clone was detected only a few times. CDR3: CASSFTVPDTQYF. CDR3 nucleotide sequence: TGTGCCAGCAGCTTTACTGTGCCGGATACGCAGTATTTT. The chain uses TRBV5-5 and TRBJ2-3, with D unclear. Germline V gene data show CDR1 as SGHKS and CDR2 as YYEKEE (reference sequence). The CDR3 length is 13 residues. Trimming took off 2 bases at V and 6 bases at J, with 10 bases between the two ends.

The J gene is TRBJ1-6, the V gene TRBV6-4, with 7 bases aligning to TRBD1. Trimming removed 6 bases from V and 0 bases from J; junction bases left unmatched: 2. The CDR3 has 15 amino acids. The germline V gene encodes CDR1 MRHNA and CDR2 SNTAGT. CDR3 in DNA: TGTGCCAGCAGACAGGGGAGCTCCTATAATTCACCCCTCCACTTT. Its translation is CASRQGSSYNSPLHF.

J is TRBJ2-1 and V is TRBV9; TRBD2 matches 10 bases. Trimming removed 4 bases from V and 3 bases from J; junction bases left unmatched: 1. CDR3 size: 14 residues. CDR1 is SGDLS, CDR2 YYNGEE, per germline. The CDR3 region has the DNA TGTGCCAGCAGCCCTAGCGGGAGCTACAATGAGCAGTTCTTC. Protein sequence: CASSPSGSYNEQFF.

As to this clone: Other DNA sequences within the sample encode an identical CDR3. The chain joins TRBV7-9 to TRBJ1-5, with 9 bases matching TRBD1. V lost 1 base to trimming and J lost 7 bases; unmatched junction nucleotides: 2. This CDR3 is 14 amino acids long. Germline CDR1 and CDR2: SEHNR and FQNEAQ (reference sequence). CDR3 sequence (DNA): TGTGCCAGCAGCTTAGGACAGGGGGGACAGCCCCAGCATTTT. Residues: CASSLGQGGQPQHF.

This CDR3 is CASSLYRARGYTF. The CDR3 DNA reads as TGTGCCAGCAGCTTATACAGGGCTCGGGGCTACACCTTC. The rearrangement joins TRBV5-6 to TRBJ1-2; D possibly corresponds to TRBD1 (6 bases). Trimming left V 2 bases short and J 8 bases short, with 13 bases between. Germline CDR1 SGHDT, CDR2 YYEEEE. The CDR3 is 13 residues long. The full variable domain, completed using reference TRBV5-6 and TRBJ1-2, is DAGVTQSPTHLIKTRGQQVTLRCSPKSGHDTVSWYQQALGQGPQFIFQYYEEEERQRGNFPDRFSGHQFPNYSSELNVNALLLGDSALYLCASSLYRARGYTFGSGTRLTVV.

The V call is TRBV28, the J call TRBJ1-5; possibly TRBD1 for D (5 bases). The CDR3 has 15 residues. Germline loops: CDR1 MDHEN, CDR2 SYDVKM. V was trimmed by 5 bases and J by 7 bases, leaving 18 bases between them. CDR3 nucleotides: TGTGCCAGCAGTAGGCCCGACAGCTCCCTACAGCCCCAGCATTTT. It is translated as CASSRPDSSLQPQHF.

This chain links TRBV11-2 with TRBJ1-2; D not certain. Trimming removed 5 bases from V and 8 bases from J, with 12 bases in between. The germline V gene has CDR1 SGHAT and CDR2 FQNNGV. The CDR3 has 12 residues. The CDR3, as DNA: TGTGCCAGCAGCGCCTTAGCTGGGGGCTACACCTTC. Protein product: CASSALAGGYTF.

Regarding this clone: Other DNA sequences within the sample encode an identical CDR3. V gene TRBV28 combines with J gene TRBJ1-2, with 10 bases lining up with TRBD1. The J segment lost 3 bases and the V segment lost 5 bases, leaving 3 bases of the junction unmatched. The germline CDR1 and CDR2 sequences are MDHEN and SYDVKM. The CDR3 has 14 amino acids. The CDR3 sequence: CASSNGQGDYGYTF. The CDR3 DNA reads as TGTGCCAGCAGTAATGGACAGGGGGACTATGGCTACACCTTC.

This clone was seen only once. CDR3 sequence: CAWSEGPYNEKLFF. CDR3 DNA sequence: TGTGCCTGGAGCGAGGGACCTTATAATGAAAAACTGTTTTTT. The chain links TRBV30 to TRBJ1-4; D possibly corresponds to TRBD1 (5 bases). The CDR3 sequence is 14 residues long. Germline V gene data show CDR1 as GTSNPN and CDR2 as SVGIG (reference sequence). Trimming removed 3 bases at V and 4 bases at J, with 12 bases between.

DNA for the CDR3: TGCGCCAGCAGCTTGTGGGGGGCCGGTGAGCAGTTCTTC. Residues: CASSLWGAGEQFF. The chain links TRBV5-1 to TRBJ2-1, with D perhaps being TRBD1 or TRBD2 (6 bases each). This CDR3 is built from 13 residues. CDR1 SGHRS and CDR2 YFSETQ come from the germline V gene. The V and J ends lost 1 base and 9 bases respectively, with 11 bases between them.